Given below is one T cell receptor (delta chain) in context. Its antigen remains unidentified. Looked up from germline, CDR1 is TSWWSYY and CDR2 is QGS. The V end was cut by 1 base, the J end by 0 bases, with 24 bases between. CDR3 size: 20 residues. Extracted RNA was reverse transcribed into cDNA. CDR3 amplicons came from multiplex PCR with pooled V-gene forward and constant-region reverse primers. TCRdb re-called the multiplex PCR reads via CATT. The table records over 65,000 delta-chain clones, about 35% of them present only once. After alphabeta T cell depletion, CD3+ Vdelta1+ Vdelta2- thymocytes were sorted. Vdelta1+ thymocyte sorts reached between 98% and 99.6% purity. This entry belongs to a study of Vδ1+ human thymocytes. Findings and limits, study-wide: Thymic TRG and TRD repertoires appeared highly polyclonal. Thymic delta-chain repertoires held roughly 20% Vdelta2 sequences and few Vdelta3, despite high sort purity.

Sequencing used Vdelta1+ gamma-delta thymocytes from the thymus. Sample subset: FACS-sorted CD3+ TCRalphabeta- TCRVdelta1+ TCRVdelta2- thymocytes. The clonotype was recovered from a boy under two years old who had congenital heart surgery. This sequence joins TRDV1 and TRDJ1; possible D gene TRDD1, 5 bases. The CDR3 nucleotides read TGTGCTCTTGGGGAACCGAAATCACTAGGGTGGGCTTTTTACACCGATAAACTCATCTTT. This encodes CALGEPKSLGWAFYTDKLIF.